This entry lists 20 T cell receptor beta chains sequenced from one sample in a study of graft-versus-host responses after intestinal transplantation. The assay was immunoSEQ multiplex PCR, and TCRdb's table has in-frame clones only and misses some. The profile shows roughly 20,000 clones, about 45% of them singletons. Investigators plated around 200,000 CFSE-labeled responder cells together with around 200,000 irradiated stimulator cells labeled with violet dye. The starting material was alloreactive CD8+ T cells from a mixed lymphocyte reaction culture, obtained before transplantation. Documented subset: CFSE-low proliferating T cells sorted from roughly six-day pre-transplant mixed lymphocyte reaction (GvH or HvG direction). Source of these receptors: a human patient who was an organ donor for intestinal transplantation.

This clone showed up just a few times. This chain connects TRBV14 to TRBJ2-7; 10 positions match TRBD2. This CDR3 spans 13 amino acids. CDR1 and CDR2 (germline): SGHDN, FVKESK. Trimming removed 1 base from V and 12 bases from J; junction bases left unmatched: 6. The CDR3 coding sequence is TGTGCCAGCAGCCAAGGCCTAGCGGGAGTTGCGTACTTC. This translates into CASSQGLAGVAYF.

The chain couples TRBV4-1 to TRBJ2-5; tentatively, D is TRBD1 or TRBD2 (5 bases each). V was cut by 3 bases and J by 1 base, with 18 bases left in between. CDR3 length: 17 residues. The V gene's germline CDR1 is MGHRA and CDR2 YSYEKL. As DNA, the CDR3 is TGCGCCAGCAGCCAGGGGGTGAGGGTCGTCTTCCAAGAGACCCAGTACTTC. This encodes CASSQGVRVVFQETQYF.

This clone has a handful of counts. The gene calls are TRBV7-9 and TRBJ2-3; no clear D. Germline V gene lookup returns CDR1 SEHNR and CDR2 FQNEAQ (reference sequence). V was clipped by 2 bases and J by 6 bases, with 6 bases between them. The CDR3 consists of 12 residues. CDR3 sequence: CASSLWWDTQYF. CDR3 coding DNA: TGTGCCAGCAGCTTATGGTGGGATACGCAGTATTTT.

The V gene is TRBV19, the J gene TRBJ2-7; no reliable D call. The CDR3 has 13 residues. Germline assignment: CDR1 LNHDA and CDR2 SQIVND (reference sequence). The V and J ends lost 5 bases and 0 bases respectively, with 8 bases between them. CDR3 amino acids: CASSAAVSYEQYF. In DNA, the CDR3 is TGTGCCAGTAGTGCGGCGGTCTCCTACGAGCAGTACTTC.

In this sample, this clone turned up once. The chain has TRBV10-3 and TRBJ1-6, with D uncertain. This CDR3 has 13 residues. The germline CDR1 and CDR2 sequences are ENHRY and SYGVKD. V lost 8 bases, J lost 9 bases, and 14 bases lay in between. The CDR3: CAIQWGRISPLHF. In DNA, the CDR3 is TGTGCCATCCAGTGGGGAAGAATTTCACCCCTCCACTTT.

The chain recombines TRBV30 with TRBJ2-3; maybe TRBD2 (6 bases). V lost 0 bases and J lost 4, with 14 bases in between. Germline CDR1 GTSNPN, CDR2 SVGIG (reference sequence). The CDR3 has 15 amino acids. CDR3 in DNA: TGTGCCTGGAGTGTAGTGGGGGGTTTAGCAGATACGCAGTATTTT. Translation gives CAWSVVGGLADTQYF.

The J gene is TRBJ2-7, the V gene TRBV5-5; 8 nucleotides match TRBD2. Germline V gene sequence: CDR1 SGHKS, CDR2 YYEKEE (reference sequence). This CDR3 is built from 14 residues. The J segment lost 3 bases and the V segment lost 5 bases, leaving 7 bases of the junction unmatched. The CDR3 spells CASSWGLGYYEQYF. DNA for the CDR3: TGTGCCAGCAGTTGGGGACTAGGCTACTACGAGCAGTACTTC.

The rearrangement joins TRBV19 to TRBJ2-1, with 11 nucleotides matching TRBD2. V gave up 6 bases and J gave up 9 bases; unmatched junction bases: 13. From germline, CDR1 is LNHDA and CDR2 SQIVND (reference sequence). The CDR3 loop spans 16 amino acids. The CDR3 DNA is TGTGCCAGTAGCAGACTAGCGGGACACGACTTGTTTGAGCAGTTCTTC. It codes for CASSRLAGHDLFEQFF.

The J gene is TRBJ2-6, the V gene TRBV6-5; D uncertain. This CDR3 contains 14 residues. Germline assignment: CDR1 MNHEY and CDR2 SVGAGI. Trimming stripped 4 bases from V and 0 bases from J, with 4 bases between. DNA for the CDR3: TGTGCCAGCAGTTTCCTCTCTGGGGCCAACGTCCTGACTTTC. Its translation: CASSFLSGANVLTF.

This clone came up once. One end of the junction does not line up with germline, which may come from a read error. The CDR3 here is CASRMSESSYNGQFF. In DNA form, the CDR3 reads TGTGCCAGCAGGATGAGCGAGAGCTCCTACAATGGGCAGTTCTTC. The chain is built from TRBV6-5 and TRBJ2-1; D is undetermined. The germline gives CDR1 MNHEY, CDR2 SVGAGI. CDR3 length equals 15 residues.

This sequence joins TRBV6-6 and TRBJ1-2; 7 positions match TRBD1. The CDR3 is 15 amino acids. The V segment lost 2 bases and the J segment 8 bases; nucleotides outside the gene matches: 11. In germline, CDR1 is MNHNY, CDR2 SVGAGI (reference sequence). CDR3 nucleotides: TGTGCCAGCAGTTACCTCAGGGGGGATCCAAACGGCTACACCTTC. It is translated as CASSYLRGDPNGYTF.

The chain is built from TRBV28 and TRBJ2-7, with 8 bases that match TRBD2. With V trimmed by 3 bases and J by 2 bases, 6 bases remained unmatched. Germline V lookup: CDR1 MDHEN, CDR2 SYDVKM. The length of the CDR3 is 15 residues. CDR3 sequence reads: CASSFSGLGAYEQYF. Here the CDR3 DNA reads TGTGCCAGCAGTTTTTCGGGACTAGGAGCCTACGAGCAGTACTTC.

This clone was counted between two and nine times. The chain uses TRBV28 and TRBJ2-6; the match to TRBD1 covers 7 bases. The CDR3 runs to 19 residues. From germline, CDR1 is MDHEN and CDR2 SYDVKM. The junction had 15 bases not matched to a gene; V was cut back by 5 bases and J by 2 bases. In nucleotides, the CDR3 is TGTGCCAGCAGTGACCCGCGGGTGGCGACAGGGCCTGGGGCCAACGTCCTGACTTTC. It specifies CASSDPRVATGPGANVLTF.

The rearrangement links TRBV28 to TRBJ2-2; tentatively, D is TRBD1 or TRBD2 (5 bases each). Trimming shortened V by 4 bases and J by 6 bases, and 15 bases separated the two germline ends. Germline V CDR1 and CDR2: MDHEN, SYDVKM. There are 15 residues in the CDR3. DNA of the CDR3: TGTGCCAGCAGTTCCCGACGGGGCGTCGCCGGGGAGCTGTTTTTT. It specifies CASSSRRGVAGELFF.

The rearrangement links TRBV18 to TRBJ2-7, with a tentative D call TRBD1 (5 bases). The CDR3 length is 17 residues. Germline V lookup: CDR1 KGHSH, CDR2 LQKENI. Trimming took off 1 base at V and 1 base at J, with 17 bases between the two ends. The CDR3 DNA sequence: TGTGCCAGCTCACCACTGAGTCTCCAGGCAGGGTCCTACGAGCAGTACTTC. Protein sequence: CASSPLSLQAGSYEQYF.

The chain is built from TRBV10-3 and TRBJ2-1; D not certain. This CDR3 region has 16 residues. CDR1 is ENHRY and CDR2 is SYGVKD in the germline V gene. Trimming removed 2 bases from V and 2 bases from J, with 13 bases in between. CDR3: CAISETSDAPYNEQFF. For the CDR3, the DNA is TGTGCCATCAGTGAGACGAGCGACGCGCCCTACAATGAGCAGTTCTTC.

This clone was counted a few times. The chain couples TRBV19 to TRBJ2-1; D ambiguous. The V end was cut by 1 base, the J end by 0 bases, with 7 bases between. CDR3 size: 15 residues. CDR1 is LNHDA, CDR2 SQIVND, per germline (reference sequence). CDR3 residues: CASSIVASSYNEQFF. The CDR3 bases are TGTGCCAGTAGTATAGTGGCGAGCTCCTACAATGAGCAGTTCTTC.

The gene calls are TRBV21-1 and TRBJ2-3; TRBD2, the table's D call, was not compared with the DNA. TRBV21-1 is a listed pseudogene. The CDR3 totals 13 residues. The CDR3 loop is CASSRSGTDTQYF. The CDR3 bases are TGTGCCAGTTCAAGGAGCGGCACAGATACGCAGTATTTT.

The chain couples TRBV7-2 to TRBJ2-2; a weak D match, TRBD2 (6 bases). Germline V gene data show CDR1 as SGHTA and CDR2 as FQGNSA. V was trimmed by 4 bases and J by 2 bases, leaving 8 bases between them. CDR3 size: 14 residues. Here the CDR3 reads CASSSGTNTGELFF. The CDR3 DNA is TGTGCCAGCAGCTCCGGGACTAACACCGGGGAGCTGTTTTTT.

This clone was seen a handful of times. The CDR3 reads CASSLATFLMGELFF. The CDR3, as DNA: TGTGCCAGCTCCCTCGCGACATTCTTAATGGGGGAGCTGTTTTTT. This chain joins TRBV6-5 and TRBJ2-2; D gene ambiguous. This CDR3 region has 15 residues. Trimming took 8 bases from V and 8 from J, leaving 21 bases between them. CDR1 MNHEY and CDR2 SVGAGI come from the germline V gene.